This T cell receptor (beta chain) was sequenced during a study of blood T cells in healthy people across ages. Notes on the study in general: It was the long-lived donors that had more naive CD4+ cells and higher diversity than aged donors. In these data, TCR beta diversity tracked strongly with naive T cell percentage.

Germline V gene lookup returns CDR1 SGHTA and CDR2 FQGNSA. The CDR3 contains 15 residues. Between the trimmed V and J ends, which lost 2 bases and 5 bases, there was a span of 15 bases. This clonotype was observed a handful of times. Its antigen is not known. It was with a sample-barcoded 5' primer and a J-beta primer mix that a second PCR of about 6 to 11 cycles was run. Every single cDNA molecule received a tag from a template-switch adaptor with 12 random nucleotides. TCRdb reprocessed the 5' RACE reads with MiXCR, giving one entry per CDR3 protein. This sample has about 1.8 million distinct CDR3 sequences, with around half found just once.

The material sequenced was blood. This sequence was found in a middle-aged woman in good health. The V and J genes are TRBV7-2 and TRBJ2-5; a weak D match, TRBD1 (5 bases). The CDR3 here is CASSLTRSNRETQYF. The CDR3 nucleotides read TGTGCCAGCAGCTTAACCCGGTCCAACAGGGAGACCCAGTACTTC.